The TCR beta chain under discussion was sequenced for a study of cytomegalovirus exposure and HLA in healthy donors. Details on this clone: The antigen is undetermined.

Primers included in the PCR were 60 Vbeta and 13 Jbeta primers. Repertoires were generated with immunoSEQ multiplex PCR, while TCRdb's copy carries only in-frame clones and drops some. The repertoire includes approximately 150,000 clones, around 60% of them detected once, and approximately 6.5% sits in the top ten. Germline-derived CDR1 and CDR2 are MDHEN and SYDVKM. J lost 2 bases, V lost 8 bases, and 6 bases had no gene match. The CDR3 loop spans 14 amino acids. Study-level results: Some V segments, TRBV6-2 and TRBV6-3 among them, were indistinguishable and were therefore excluded. There were several of the most significant clusters that appeared linked to common viral pathogens in a later analysis.

The receptor's source is a woman in her sixties or seventies in good health and CMV-seropositive. The sample was PBMCs. V usage is TRBV28 and J usage is TRBJ1-5; 7 bases map to TRBD1. The chain's CDR3 is CASQRQGGNQPQHF. In DNA form, the CDR3 reads TGTGCCAGCCAAAGACAGGGTGGCAATCAGCCCCAGCATTTT. The whole variable domain, filled in from reference TRBV28 and TRBJ1-5, reads DVKVTQSSRYLVKRTGEKVFLECVQDMDHENMFWYRQDPGLGLRLIYFSYDVKMKEKGDIPEGYSVSREKKERFSLILESASTNQTSMYLCASQRQGGNQPQHFGDGTRLSIL.